This T cell receptor beta chain was identified during a study of regulatory T cells in long-lasting Graves disease. Study-wide results and caveats: New patients shared fewer than 1,000 public clonotypes, and persistent patients shared more, with 2,741. Persistent disease was associated with favored TRBV28 usage and with favored use of TRBJ1-2 and TRBJ2-5.

Building of the TCR beta libraries involved iRepertoire HTBI primers and Arm-PCR of CDR3 regions. TCRdb reprocessed the multiplex PCR reads with MiXCR, giving one entry per CDR3 protein. The sample holds a few hundred thousand distinct CDR3 sequences; 20% to 25% are singletons and the top ten take around a quarter. Time point defined: persistent/refractory GD, antithyroid drugs over 5 years with positive TRAb. From RNA extracted from PBMCs, the TCR library was made. Graves' disease was diagnosed by American Thyroid Association guidelines. This clonotype appeared a few times. The target antigen is unknown. J gave up 4 bases and V 2 bases, and 10 bases lay outside the gene matches. Germline V gene sequence: CDR1 SGHVS, CDR2 FQNEAQ. There are 16 residues in the CDR3.

Sequences were derived from peripheral blood mononuclear cells (PBMCs), sampled when the disease was refractory, from a patient treated with antithyroid drugs. The genes are TRBV7-8 and TRBJ2-7; 8 positions agree with TRBD2. The sequence was obtained from a woman between 40 and 50 years old with Graves disease. The CDR3 coding sequence is TGTGCCAGCAGCTTATCCGCGGGAGGTCGTGTGTACGAGCAGTACTTC. As protein: CASSLSAGGRVYEQYF.